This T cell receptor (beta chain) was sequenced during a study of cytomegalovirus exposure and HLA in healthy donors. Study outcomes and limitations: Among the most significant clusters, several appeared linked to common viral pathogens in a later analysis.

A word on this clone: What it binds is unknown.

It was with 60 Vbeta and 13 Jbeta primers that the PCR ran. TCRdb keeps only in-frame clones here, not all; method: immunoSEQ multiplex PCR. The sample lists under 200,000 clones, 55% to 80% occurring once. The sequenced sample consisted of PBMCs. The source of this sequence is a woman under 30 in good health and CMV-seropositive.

CDR3 sequence (DNA): TGTGCCAGCAGATACGGACAGGTATTTTCGGATACGCAGTATTTT. It encodes CASRYGQVFSDTQYF. The chain has TRBV11-1 and TRBJ2-3; 7 bases agree with TRBD1. The CDR3 runs 15 residues. With V trimmed by 6 bases and J by 6 bases, 12 bases remained unmatched. Germline CDR1 SGHAT, CDR2 FQDESV (reference sequence).